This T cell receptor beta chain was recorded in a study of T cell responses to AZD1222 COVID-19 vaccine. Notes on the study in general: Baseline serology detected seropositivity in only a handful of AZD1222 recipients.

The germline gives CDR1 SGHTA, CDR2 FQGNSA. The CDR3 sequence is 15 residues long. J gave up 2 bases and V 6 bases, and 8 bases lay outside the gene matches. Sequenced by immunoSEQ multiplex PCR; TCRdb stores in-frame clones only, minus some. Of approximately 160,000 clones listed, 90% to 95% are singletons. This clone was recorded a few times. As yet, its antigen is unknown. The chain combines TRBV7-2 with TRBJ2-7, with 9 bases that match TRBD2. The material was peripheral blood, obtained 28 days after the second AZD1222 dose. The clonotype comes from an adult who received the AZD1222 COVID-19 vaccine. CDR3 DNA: TGTGCCAGCAGACCTGGACTAGCGCGACCCTACGAGCAGTACTTC. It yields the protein CASRPGLARPYEQYF.